The T cell receptor beta chain under discussion was sequenced for a study of molecular identifiers for immune sequencing clone quantification. V shed 5 bases and J 0 bases; nucleotides not matched to a gene: 10. CDR3 length: 16 residues. Germline V lookup: CDR1 DFQATT, CDR2 SNEGSKA (reference sequence). Via MiXCR, TCRdb re-called the PCR reads, giving one row per CDR3 protein. The repertoire includes about 640,000 distinct CDR3 sequences, roughly 21% of them detected once, and roughly 0.9% sits in the top ten. This clonotype occurred many times. This receptor was taken from a human donor in good health. Some libraries in this study had Jurkat cell RNA spiked in. The sequenced sample consisted of naive CD8+ T cells from blood, with Jurkat cell RNA spiked in. Subset: FACS-sorted CD8+CD4-CCR7+CD45RA+ naive T cells. The rearrangement links TRBV20-1 to TRBJ1-5, with TRBD1 matching 7 bases. The CDR3 nucleotides are TGCAGTGCTCCCGACAGGGCGGCCTATAGCAATCAGCCCCAGCATTTT. Encoded protein: CSAPDRAAYSNQPQHF.